The subject of this entry is one T cell receptor (beta chain). The V gene end was trimmed by 4 bases and the J gene end by 4 bases; junction bases not matched to a gene: 3. The CDR3 extends over 13 amino acids. Germline CDR1 reads GTSNPN; CDR2 reads SVGIG (reference sequence). These data come from a study of CD8 T cells in Susac syndrome. About the study: There were Susac syndrome patients who were therapy-naive at blood draw, others on corticosteroids, and others on intravenous immunoglobulin alone.

Purification of the CD8+ and CD4+ T cells relied on negative isolation, and TEMRA cells underwent FACS enrichment. Reverse transcription of roughly 0.45 to 1 ug RNA was carried out with random hexamers. Across 54 Vbeta and 13 Jbeta, immunoSEQ multiplex PCR amplified TCR beta CDR3. TCRdb re-called the immunoSEQ multiplex PCR reads with MiXCR, one entry per CDR3 protein. The sample yields approximately 57,000 distinct CDR3 sequences, roughly 94% seen once. The origin of this receptor is a human donor with Susac syndrome. The sequenced sample consisted of CD8+ T cells from PBMCs. The chain recombines TRBV30 with TRBJ1-4; 7 nucleotides align to TRBD1. The DNA of the CDR3 is TGTGCCTGGAACAGGGGTGTTAATGAAAAACTGTTTTTT. Translation gives CAWNRGVNEKLFF.